A selection of T cell receptor beta chains follows, all from one sample in a study of blood T cell repertoires in COVID-19. The data were produced by immunoSEQ multiplex PCR, yet TCRdb's version contains in-frame clones alone and is incomplete. The repertoire consists of approximately 63,000 clones, with 75% to 90% occurring once and the leading ten covering roughly 18%. Sequenced sample: peripheral blood. The receptors originated from a woman aged 60-75 years with COVID-19, enrolled during active disease. CDR3s include the opening cysteine and the closing phenylalanine or tryptophan. A D gene is named only where the DNA matches it firmly. The size field is filled for only some rows; it gives once, few, many or a size class.

D gene: -
V gene: TRBV3-1/TRBV3-2
clone size: -
J gene: TRBJ1-1
CDR3 protein: CASSQVRGTEAFF
CDR3 DNA: TGTGCCAGCAGCCAAGTCCGAGGCACTGAAGCTTTCTTT

D gene: TRBD1
V gene: TRBV7-2
clone size: -
J gene: TRBJ1-2
CDR3 protein: CASSYRGANYGYTF
CDR3 DNA: TGTGCCAGCAGCTACAGGGGAGCTAACTATGGCTACACCTTC

D gene: -
V gene: TRBV5-1
clone size: -
J gene: TRBJ2-1
CDR3 protein: CASSLYLISRTTNNEQFF
CDR3 DNA: TGCGCCAGCAGCTTGTATTTAATTTCACGGACTACAAACAATGAGCAGTTCTTC

D gene: TRBD2
V gene: TRBV7-6
clone size: -
J gene: TRBJ2-2
CDR3 protein: CASSPARSSGGTGELFF
CDR3 DNA: TGTGCCAGCAGCCCTGCCCGGTCCAGCGGGGGCACCGGGGAGCTGTTTTTT

D gene: -
V gene: TRBV5-8
clone size: -
J gene: TRBJ1-1
CDR3 protein: CASSYMNTEAFF
CDR3 DNA: TGTGCCAGCAGCTATATGAACACTGAAGCTTTCTTT

D gene: -
V gene: TRBV6-2/TRBV6-3
clone size: -
J gene: TRBJ2-3
CDR3 protein: CASSYPSPRDTQYF
CDR3 DNA: TGTGCCAGCAGTTACCCTAGTCCCCGAGATACGCAGTATTTT

D gene: -
V gene: TRBV7-2
clone size: -
J gene: TRBJ2-1
CDR3 protein: CASSFSPQGRKRIYNEQFF
CDR3 DNA: TGTGCCAGCAGCTTTTCCCCACAGGGCCGTAAGCGGATCTACAATGAGCAGTTCTTC

D gene: -
V gene: TRBV28
clone size: -
J gene: TRBJ1-1
CDR3 protein: CASSLRAGENGAFF
CDR3 DNA: TGTGCCAGCAGTTTAAGAGCCGGAGAAAACGGAGCTTTCTTT

D gene: TRBD1
V gene: TRBV6-5
clone size: -
J gene: TRBJ2-7
CDR3 protein: CASRLTGQKVYEQYF
CDR3 DNA: TGTGCCAGCAGATTAACGGGACAGAAAGTCTACGAGCAGTACTTC

D gene: TRBD2
V gene: TRBV6-1
clone size: -
J gene: TRBJ2-7
CDR3 protein: CASSEAGLAEAQGKAQYF
CDR3 DNA: TGTGCCAGCAGTGAAGCGGGACTAGCGGAGGCCCAGGGGAAGGCGCAGTACTTC

D gene: TRBD1
V gene: TRBV5-6
clone size: -
J gene: TRBJ1-6
CDR3 protein: CASSYPGTGRNSPLHF
CDR3 DNA: TGTGCCAGCAGCTACCCCGGGACAGGGAGGAATTCACCCCTCCACTTT

D gene: TRBD2
V gene: TRBV6-5
clone size: once
J gene: TRBJ2-7
CDR3 protein: CASSYSTSGSYEQYF
CDR3 DNA: TGTGCCAGCAGTTACTCGACTAGCGGCTCCTACGAGCAGTACTTC

D gene: -
V gene: TRBV3-1/TRBV3-2
clone size: -
J gene: TRBJ2-2
CDR3 protein: CASSQVIGGNTGELFF
CDR3 DNA: TGTGCCAGCAGCCAAGTAATCGGGGGGAACACCGGGGAGCTGTTTTTT

D gene: TRBD2
V gene: TRBV12-5
clone size: -
J gene: TRBJ2-1
CDR3 protein: CASGYGLAGAGVEQFF
CDR3 DNA: TGTGCTAGTGGTTATGGACTAGCGGGAGCCGGCGTTGAGCAGTTCTTC

D gene: TRBD1
V gene: TRBV15
clone size: -
J gene: TRBJ2-7
CDR3 protein: CATSRGGLGTAYEQYF
CDR3 DNA: TGTGCCACCAGCAGAGGGGGTTTAGGGACAGCCTACGAGCAGTACTTC

D gene: -
V gene: TRBV7-2
clone size: -
J gene: TRBJ1-1
CDR3 protein: CASSFTHTEAFF
CDR3 DNA: TGTGCCAGCAGCTTCACACACACTGAAGCTTTCTTT

D gene: -
V gene: TRBV28
clone size: -
J gene: TRBJ2-7
CDR3 protein: CASSLPTPPWEQYF
CDR3 DNA: TGTGCCAGCAGTTTACCTACCCCACCCTGGGAGCAGTACTTC

D gene: TRBD2
V gene: TRBV24-1
clone size: -
J gene: TRBJ2-3
CDR3 protein: CATSDPTWGGSTDTQYF
CDR3 DNA: TGTGCCACCAGTGACCCGACTTGGGGAGGGAGCACAGATACGCAGTATTTT

D gene: -
V gene: TRBV25-1
clone size: -
J gene: TRBJ1-1
CDR3 protein: CASSNRENTEAFF
CDR3 DNA: TGTGCCAGCAGTAACCGGGAGAACACTGAAGCTTTCTTT

D gene: TRBD1
V gene: TRBV4-2
clone size: -
J gene: TRBJ1-5
CDR3 protein: CASSRDRNQPQHF
CDR3 DNA: TGTGCCAGCAGCAGGGACAGGAATCAGCCCCAGCATTTT

D gene: TRBD1
V gene: TRBV28
clone size: -
J gene: TRBJ1-2
CDR3 protein: CASSPSGTGVDYGYTF
CDR3 DNA: TGTGCCAGCAGCCCCTCCGGGACAGGGGTCGACTATGGCTACACCTTC

D gene: -
V gene: TRBV11-2
clone size: -
J gene: TRBJ1-3
CDR3 protein: CASSSGQTLRNTIYF
CDR3 DNA: TGTGCCAGCAGCTCCGGACAGACTCTAAGAAACACCATATATTTT

D gene: TRBD2
V gene: TRBV19
clone size: -
J gene: TRBJ2-7
CDR3 protein: CASSISGNYEQYF
CDR3 DNA: TGTGCCAGTAGTATAAGCGGGAACTACGAGCAGTACTTC

D gene: TRBD1
V gene: TRBV4-2
clone size: -
J gene: TRBJ1-1
CDR3 protein: CASSQPGQGTTEAFF
CDR3 DNA: TGTGCCAGCAGCCAACCGGGACAGGGAACAACTGAAGCTTTCTTT

D gene: -
V gene: TRBV2
clone size: -
J gene: TRBJ2-7
CDR3 protein: CASNSRRNSYEQYF
CDR3 DNA: TGTGCCAGCAATTCTCGCAGGAATTCCTACGAGCAGTACTTC

D gene: -
V gene: TRBV27
clone size: -
J gene: TRBJ1-1
CDR3 protein: CASSLLSPTGTNTEAFF
CDR3 DNA: TGTGCCAGCAGTCTCCTCTCACCGACAGGTACGAACACTGAAGCTTTCTTT

D gene: -
V gene: TRBV4-2
clone size: -
J gene: TRBJ2-6
CDR3 protein: CASSQGAGANVLTF
CDR3 DNA: TGTGCCAGCAGCCAAGGAGCAGGGGCCAACGTCCTGACTTTC

D gene: TRBD2
V gene: TRBV5-1
clone size: -
J gene: TRBJ2-1
CDR3 protein: CASSLVGLAANEQFF
CDR3 DNA: TGCGCCAGCAGCTTGGTCGGACTAGCAGCCAATGAGCAGTTCTTC

D gene: -
V gene: TRBV7-2
clone size: -
J gene: TRBJ2-2
CDR3 protein: CASSSDRLKSLTGELFF
CDR3 DNA: TGTGCCAGCAGCTCGGACAGACTCAAGAGTCTCACCGGGGAGCTGTTTTTT

D gene: -
V gene: TRBV2
clone size: -
J gene: TRBJ1-5
CDR3 protein: CASSEARVHQPQHF
CDR3 DNA: TGTGCCAGCAGTGAAGCGCGGGTTCACCAGCCCCAGCATTTT

D gene: TRBD2
V gene: TRBV4-2
clone size: once
J gene: TRBJ2-2
CDR3 protein: CASSPSSGRQTGELFF
CDR3 DNA: TGTGCCAGCAGCCCCTCTAGCGGGAGACAAACCGGGGAGCTGTTTTTT

D gene: TRBD1
V gene: TRBV4-2
clone size: -
J gene: TRBJ2-7
CDR3 protein: CASSRTGGGEQYF
CDR3 DNA: TGTGCCAGCAGCCGGACAGGGGGAGGCGAGCAGTACTTC

D gene: -
V gene: TRBV6-1
clone size: -
J gene: TRBJ1-5
CDR3 protein: CASSEAGGSNQPQHF
CDR3 DNA: TGTGCCAGCAGTGAAGCGGGAGGGAGCAATCAGCCCCAGCATTTT